A selection of T cell receptor beta chains follows, all from one sample in a study of human T cells and chemical hapten exposure. TCRdb independently ran MiXCR on the RACE reads; one entry per CDR3 protein. This table holds 330,000 or so distinct CDR3 sequences, nearly 6.5% found once. This specimen was whole blood, taken in connection with sensitization to the hapten diphenylcyclopropenone (DPC). The origin of the receptors is a woman under 30 with alopecia areata. Some clones in this sample may be carry-over from other donors' samples. Both conserved end residues are part of each CDR3. D genes are given only for firm matches. Expanded clones get a size class; other rows say once, few or many, or leave the size out.

clone size | J gene | V gene | D gene | CDR3 DNA | CDR3 protein
. | TRBJ1-1 | TRBV27 | . | TGTGCCAGCATCCGAAAGCGGGATCAGATAGGCACTGAAGCTTTCTTT | CASIRKRDQIGTEAFF
. | TRBJ1-1 | TRBV28 | . | TGTGCCAGCACCCCCCCTGGGATGAACACTGAAGCTTTCTTT | CASTPPGMNTEAFF
few | TRBJ2-5 | TRBV6-2/TRBV6-3 | TRBD2 | TGTGCCAGCAGTTACCCCTCGGCGGGGGAGAGAGGAGAGACCCAGTACTTC | CASSYPSAGERGETQYF
many | TRBJ2-5 | TRBV6-2/TRBV6-3 | . | TGTGCCAGCAGTAAACGGGAAGAGACCCAGTACTTC | CASSKREETQYF
. | TRBJ2-7 | TRBV29-1 | . | TGCAGCGTTGTGGTGGCAGGGCCCGAGCAGTACTTC | CSVVVAGPEQYF
. | TRBJ2-1 | TRBV6-1 | . | TGTGCCAGCAGCCAAAACACCTACAATGAGCAGTTCTTC | CASSQNTYNEQFF
few | TRBJ2-1 | TRBV10-3 | . | TGTGCCATCAGTGAGTCCCAGCGGGTGGTGCAGTTCTTC | CAISESQRVVQFF
few | TRBJ1-5 | TRBV5-5 | TRBD1 | TGTGCCAGCAGCTCACACACAGGGGTATCAAATCAGCCCCAGCATTTT | CASSSHTGVSNQPQHF
many | TRBJ2-5 | TRBV4-3 | TRBD1 | TGCGCCAGCAGCCAAGGTTCTTGGCCCGGGACAGGTTACCAAGAGACCCAGTACTTC | CASSQGSWPGTGYQETQYF
many | TRBJ1-3 | TRBV11-2 | . | TGTGCCAGCAGCTTACATTCCTCCTCTGGAAACACCATATATTTT | CASSLHSSSGNTIYF
many | TRBJ1-5 | TRBV27 | TRBD1 | TGTGCCAGCAGCACAGGGGGATATAGCAATCAGCCCCAGCATTTT | CASSTGGYSNQPQHF
few | TRBJ1-6 | TRBV4-3 | . | TGCGCCAGCAGCCAAGATTTACAGGGAAATTCACCCCTCCACTTT | CASSQDLQGNSPLHF
many | TRBJ2-6 | TRBV7-3 | . | TGTGCCAGCAGCTCAGGGACACCCTCTGGGGCCAACGTCCTGACTTTC | CASSSGTPSGANVLTF
few | TRBJ2-1 | TRBV20-1 | . | TGCAGTGCTCGGTCAGGGGTCTTCACTGAGCAGTTCTTC | CSARSGVFTEQFF
. | TRBJ2-7 | TRBV20-1 | TRBD2 | TGCAGTGCAACCGACGCCCGTGGCGGGGGGGCCGGCGAGCAGTACTTC | CSATDARGGGAGEQYF
. | TRBJ2-1 | TRBV12-3/TRBV12-4 | . | TGTGCCAGCAGTGGGAGGGGGGTCCCCTCCTACAATGAGCAGTTCTTC | CASSGRGVPSYNEQFF
few | TRBJ2-1 | TRBV7-6 | TRBD2 | TGTGCCAGCAGCTTAGCGGGGACTATCTCCTACAATGAGCAGTTCTTC | CASSLAGTISYNEQFF
few | TRBJ1-6 | TRBV7-2 | TRBD1 | TGTGCCACCCTGCTCCAGGGGGCGAGGTCCTATAATTCACCCCTCCACTTT | CATLLQGARSYNSPLHF
few | TRBJ2-5 | TRBV28 | TRBD2 | TGTGCCAGCAGTTTAGGCGGGGGGATGGGGACCCAGTACTTC | CASSLGGGMGTQYF
few | TRBJ1-1 | TRBV13 | TRBD1 | TGTGCCAGCAGCTCGGGACAGGGAATATTCCCTGAAGCTTTCTTT | CASSSGQGIFPEAFF
. | TRBJ1-1 | TRBV6-2/TRBV6-3 | . | TGTGCCAGCAGTTCACGGACTCAGGAAGCTTTCTTT | CASSSRTQEAFF
few | TRBJ2-1 | TRBV2 | . | TGTGCCAGCAGTGAATTTCAGGGAACATACAATGAGCAGTTCTTC | CASSEFQGTYNEQFF
. | TRBJ1-1 | TRBV12-5 | . | TGTGCTAGTGCCCTGGGGGGGGGAACTGAAGCTTTCTTT | CASALGGGTEAFF
few | TRBJ1-4 | TRBV12-3/TRBV12-4 | . | TGTGCCAGCAGCCCCATAGAGGGTAGTGAAAAACTGTTTTTT | CASSPIEGSEKLFF
many | TRBJ2-7 | TRBV28 | . | TGTGCCAGCAGTCTAACCCGGACGGTAGAGCAGTACTTC | CASSLTRTVEQYF
. | TRBJ1-2 | TRBV2 | TRBD1 | TGTGCCAGCAGCGGAGCGGGACAGGGGGTTTATGGCTACACCTTC | CASSGAGQGVYGYTF
many | TRBJ2-5 | TRBV29-1 | . | TGCAGCACTCTGGTCCAGGTCCAAGAGACCCAGTACTTC | CSTLVQVQETQYF
many | TRBJ2-7 | TRBV25-1 | . | TGTGCCAGCAGTGATCCCGTGACTGAGTACGAGCAGTACTTC | CASSDPVTEYEQYF